The 27 T cell receptor beta chains given below trace back to one sample, sequenced in a study of vaccination effects on CD4 cells after COVID-19 (dated by TCRdb to between 2022 and 2023). For these TCRs, the target antigens are not known. In the ViraFEST assay, PBMC were stimulated with viral peptide pools, and TCR sequencing was then used to find antigen-specific CD4+ T cell clonotypes based on their expansion. After less than 13 days of culture, CD4+ T cells were isolated with the EasySep CD4+ T cell isolation kit. Convalescent patients had PCR-confirmed SARS-CoV-2 infection between March and December 2020, before Alpha, Beta and Delta variants emerged in the United States. Libraries were built with the immunoSEQ multiplex PCR assay. TCRdb holds this immuneACCESS table with in-frame rearrangements only. Some clones are missing; in checked studies, unresolved V genes explain under half, and the rest has no known cause. A total of tens of thousands of clones appear in this sample, roughly 66% of them only once. The ten largest clones capture approximately 33% of the sample.

The sample in question was CD4+ T cells from PBMCs cultured with a peptide pool, obtained before COVID-19 vaccination. These receptor sequences come from a human donor who had a prior SARS-CoV-2 infection.

By share, this clone ranks as medium-sized (0.01 to 0.1%). This chain uses TRBV5-1 with TRBJ2-3; tentatively, D is TRBD2 (5 bases). Looked up from germline, CDR1 is SGHRS and CDR2 is YFSETQ. V shed 4 bases and J shed 0 bases, with 15 bases lying between them. The length of the CDR3 is 16 residues. CDR3 nucleotides: TGCGCCAGCAGCCGGACCAGCGGTCCTAGCACAGATACGCAGTATTTT. The encoded protein is CASSRTSGPSTDTQYF. Drawing the rest from reference TRBV5-1 and TRBJ2-3, the complete variable domain is KAGVTQTPRYLIKTRGQQVTLSCSPISGHRSVSWYQQTPGQGLQFLFEYFSETQRNKGNFPGRFSGRQFSNSRSEMNVSTLELGDSALYLCASSRTSGPSTDTQYFGPGTRLTVL.

This chain links TRBV5-1 with TRBJ2-5, with 9 nucleotides matching TRBD2. With V trimmed by 4 bases and J by 0 bases, 4 bases remained unmatched. The CDR3 length is 15 residues. Germline values: CDR1 SGHRS, CDR2 YFSETQ. This CDR3 is CASSRGGGYQETQYF. For the CDR3, the DNA is TGCGCCAGCAGCCGCGGGGGGGGCTACCAAGAGACCCAGTACTTC. The full variable domain, rest sourced from reference TRBV5-1 and TRBJ2-5, is KAGVTQTPRYLIKTRGQQVTLSCSPISGHRSVSWYQQTPGQGLQFLFEYFSETQRNKGNFPGRFSGRQFSNSRSEMNVSTLELGDSALYLCASSRGGGYQETQYFGPGTRLLVL.

The rearrangement joins TRBV5-1 to TRBJ1-1; D uncertain. Trimming left V 0 bases short and J 5 bases short, with 8 bases between. The CDR3 sequence is 13 residues long. Germline V gives CDR1 SGHRS, CDR2 YFSETQ. In nucleotides, the CDR3 is TGCGCCAGCAGCTTGGCTTCGGGAACTGAAGCTTTCTTT. Translated, it gives CASSLASGTEAFF.

The chain combines TRBV12-3 or TRBV12-4 with TRBJ2-7; TRBD1 matches 7 bases. CDR3 length: 13 amino acids. The J segment lost 6 bases and the V segment lost 6 bases, leaving 8 bases of the junction unmatched. CDR3 amino acids: CASRNRGSGEQYF. The DNA of the CDR3 is TGTGCCAGCAGAAACAGGGGTTCGGGCGAGCAGTACTTC.

V usage is TRBV5-1 and J usage is TRBJ1-1; D gene uncertain. Germline V gene data show CDR1 as SGHRS and CDR2 as YFSETQ. The V end lost 0 bases, the J end lost 6 bases, and 15 bases lay between the germline ends. The CDR3 loop spans 15 amino acids. CDR3 loop: CASSLVSSSRSEAFF. CDR3 bases: TGCGCCAGCAGCTTGGTGTCCTCTTCACGCTCTGAAGCTTTCTTT.

In this sample, this clone turned up once. The V and J genes are TRBV5-4 and TRBJ1-4, with a weak D call TRBD1 (6 bases). CDR3 length: 15 amino acids. Trimming took 5 bases from V and 4 from J, leaving 15 bases between them. CDR1 is SGHNT and CDR2 is YYREEE in the germline V gene (reference sequence). The CDR3 nucleotides are TGTGCCAGCAGTCCCACAGGGCGAGTTAATGAAAAACTGTTTTTT. The encoded protein is CASSPTGRVNEKLFF.

This clone has at least ten counts. V and J are TRBV5-4 and TRBJ1-1; D gene ambiguous. This CDR3 is 11 amino acids long. Trimming stripped 6 bases from V and 1 base from J, with 4 bases between. Germline V CDR1 and CDR2: SGHNT, YYREEE (reference sequence). The CDR3 is CASIWNTEAFF. The CDR3 nucleotides read TGTGCCAGCATATGGAACACTGAAGCTTTCTTT.

V gene TRBV7-3 combines with J gene TRBJ1-2; weak D call: TRBD1 (5 bases). The germline V gene encodes CDR1 SGHTA and CDR2 FQGTGA. V lost 5 bases and J lost 4, with 11 bases in between. The CDR3 spans 13 residues. CDR3 sequence: CASSPGTGYGYTF. As DNA, the CDR3 is TGTGCCAGCAGCCCAGGGACGGGCTATGGCTACACCTTC.

The V call is TRBV15, the J call TRBJ2-2; 11 nucleotides agree with TRBD2. The CDR3 consists of 22 residues. Germline V gives CDR1 LNHNV, CDR2 YYDKDF (reference sequence). The V gene end was trimmed by 0 bases and the J gene end by 0 bases; junction bases not matched to a gene: 15. The CDR3 region has the DNA TGTGCCACCAGCAGAGATGTGACCGGAACTAGCGGGAGAAGACCGAACACCGGGGAGCTGTTTTTT. This encodes CATSRDVTGTSGRRPNTGELFF.

V gene TRBV19 combines with J gene TRBJ2-3; D remains ambiguous. The CDR3 has 16 residues. Germline assignment: CDR1 LNHDA and CDR2 SQIVND (reference sequence). Trimming left V 3 bases short and J 0 bases short, with 13 bases between. The CDR3 DNA reads TGTGCCAGTAGTATCCACTTATCTCGGAGCACAGATACGCAGTATTTT. It encodes CASSIHLSRSTDTQYF.

This sequence joins TRBV2 and TRBJ1-5; 10 nucleotides align to TRBD1. Germline-derived CDR1 and CDR2 are SNHLY and FYNNEI. Losses at the gene ends were 5 bases for V and 2 bases for J; bases not matched to a gene: 9. The CDR3 totals 17 residues. In DNA, the CDR3 is TGTGCCAGCAGTAACGACAGGGGGCTAGGGGGCAATCAGCCCCAGCATTTT. It yields the protein CASSNDRGLGGNQPQHF.

The CDR3, as DNA: TGCGCCAGCAGCTTGGGTAACTCCTACAATGAGCAGTTCTTC. It specifies CASSLGNSYNEQFF. The chain has TRBV5-1 and TRBJ2-1; no clear D gene. Trimming took off 0 bases at V and 0 bases at J, with 4 bases between the two ends. This CDR3 region has 14 residues. CDR1 and CDR2 (germline): SGHRS, YFSETQ.

The chain combines TRBV12-3 or TRBV12-4 with TRBJ2-5; maybe TRBD2 (6 bases). The V end lost 3 bases, the J end lost 5 bases, and 10 bases lay between the germline ends. CDR3 length: 13 amino acids. CDR3: CASSFSGTETQYF. The CDR3 nucleotides read TGTGCCAGCAGTTTTAGTGGGACTGAGACCCAGTACTTC.

This clone has only one observation. The chain uses TRBV4-2 and TRBJ2-1, with TRBD2 matching over 11 bases. In germline, CDR1 is LGHNA, CDR2 YNFKEQ. The junction had 5 bases not matched to a gene; V was cut back by 0 bases and J by 7 bases. The CDR3 is 16 amino acids. The CDR3 DNA sequence: TGTGCCAGCAGCCAAGACTTAGCGGGAGGGTGGAATGAGCAGTTCTTC. This codes for CASSQDLAGGWNEQFF.

This chain uses TRBV6-2 or TRBV6-3 with TRBJ2-7; D is unclear. Trimming removed 2 bases at V and 3 bases at J, with 26 bases between. This CDR3 comprises 19 residues. Germline-derived CDR1 and CDR2 are MNHEY and SVGEGT. The chain's CDR3 is CASSYPLSRAITSNYEQYF. The CDR3 nucleotides are TGTGCCAGCAGTTACCCGCTAAGCCGGGCCATCACATCGAACTACGAGCAGTACTTC.

The J gene is TRBJ2-1, the V gene TRBV24-1; 14 bases match TRBD2. Germline V gives CDR1 KGHDR, CDR2 SFDVKD. This CDR3 has 15 amino acids. V lost 4 bases to trimming and J lost 6 bases; unmatched junction nucleotides: 1. Written as DNA, the CDR3 is TGTGCCACCAGTGAGACTAGCGGGAGGGCCAATGAGCAGTTCTTC. This translates into CATSETSGRANEQFF.

A single count supports this clone. This chain links TRBV5-1 with TRBJ2-1, with TRBD2 matching over 9 bases. This CDR3 comprises 16 residues. Looked up from germline, CDR1 is SGHRS and CDR2 is YFSETQ. The junction had 5 bases not matched to a gene; V was cut back by 0 bases and J by 4 bases. CDR3 DNA sequence: TGCGCCAGCAGCTTGGGTAGCGGGAGAGCATACAATGAGCAGTTCTTC. It specifies CASSLGSGRAYNEQFF.

The chain carries TRBV18 and TRBJ2-3; D uncertain. CDR1 KGHSH and CDR2 LQKENI come from the germline V gene. The CDR3 sequence is 15 residues long. The V end lost 2 bases, the J end lost 3 bases, and 12 bases lay between the germline ends. The CDR3 DNA reads as TGTGCCAGCTCACCAGGACCCTCAGGAACAGATACGCAGTATTTT. Translated, it gives CASSPGPSGTDTQYF.

The rearrangement uses TRBV3-1 (or the pseudogene TRBV3-2) and TRBJ2-7, with 8 positions matching TRBD2. Per the germline V gene, CDR1 is LGHDT and CDR2 is YNNKEL (reference sequence). This CDR3 region has 16 residues. V dropped 6 bases and J dropped 1; count of bases not matched to a gene: 11. The CDR3 loop is CASRPGFGGGSYEQYF. In nucleotides, the CDR3 is TGTGCCAGCAGACCCGGTTTCGGGGGGGGTTCCTACGAGCAGTACTTC.

This chain joins TRBV10-3 and TRBJ1-5, with D unclear. Trimming cost V 4 bases and J 4 bases, with 8 bases left between them. CDR3 length: 13 residues. From germline, CDR1 is ENHRY and CDR2 SYGVKD. The CDR3 nucleotides are TGTGCCATCAGTGGGGCCGGGAATCAGCCCCAGCATTTT. Translating gives CAISGAGNQPQHF.

V and J are TRBV5-1 and TRBJ2-1; 9 bases line up with TRBD2. V trimming: 5 bases; J trimming: 5 bases; junction bases outside the gene matches: 5. Germline V CDR1 and CDR2: SGHRS, YFSETQ. The CDR3 runs to 14 residues. The CDR3 coding sequence is TGCGCCAGCAGAATTCTAGCGGGACACAATGAGCAGTTCTTC. Encoded protein: CASRILAGHNEQFF.

In its sample, this clone was seen once. The chain couples TRBV5-1 to TRBJ2-3; a possible D gene is TRBD1 (6 bases). This CDR3 has 14 residues. Germline CDR1 SGHRS, CDR2 YFSETQ. The V end was cut by 2 bases, the J end by 3 bases, with 10 bases between. The CDR3 spells CASSLQGWTDTQYF. The CDR3 bases are TGCGCCAGCAGCTTACAGGGTTGGACAGATACGCAGTATTTT.

This clone was picked up one time. This sequence joins TRBV6-6 and TRBJ1-5, with D uncertain. The ends were cut back, 2 bases at V and 2 bases at J, with 10 bases in the middle. Germline V CDR1 and CDR2: MNHNY, SVGAGI (reference sequence). The CDR3 is made up of 15 amino acids. CDR3 region: CASSYGPVRNQPQHF. For the CDR3, the DNA is TGTGCCAGCAGTTACGGTCCAGTGCGCAATCAGCCCCAGCATTTT.

The rearrangement links TRBV7-9 to TRBJ1-1; D is possibly TRBD1 (6 bases). Germline CDR1 reads SEHNR; CDR2 reads FQNEAQ (reference sequence). The CDR3 contains 13 residues. Trimming shortened V by 2 bases and J by 7 bases, and 11 bases separated the two germline ends. Here the CDR3 DNA reads TGTGCCAGCAGCTTATCACGACAGGTTGAAGCTTTCTTT. Encoded protein: CASSLSRQVEAFF. Together with reference TRBV7-9 and TRBJ1-1, the CDR3 gives the full variable domain: DTGVSQNPRHKITKRGQNVTFRCDPISEHNRLYWYRQTLGQGPEFLTYFQNEAQLEKSRLLSDRFSAERPKGSFSTLEIQRTEQGDSAMYLCASSLSRQVEAFFGQGTRLTVV.

The chain couples TRBV2 to TRBJ1-1; no definite D call. CDR1 is SNHLY, CDR2 FYNNEI, per germline. The CDR3 is 14 amino acids. Trimming took 7 bases from V and 1 from J, leaving 13 bases between them. Written as DNA, the CDR3 is TGTGCCAGCATCTTTTTTTCAGGGAACACTGAAGCTTTCTTT. As protein: CASIFFSGNTEAFF.

The J gene is TRBJ1-1, the V gene TRBV5-5; no definite D call. Trimming removed 2 bases from V and 3 bases from J, with 8 bases in between. Germline loops: CDR1 SGHKS, CDR2 YYEKEE (reference sequence). There are 13 residues in the CDR3. In DNA form, the CDR3 reads TGTGCCAGCAGCTTCATCGCGGACACTGAAGCTTTCTTT. It is translated as CASSFIADTEAFF.

This chain's CDR3 is CASSMSPGGPYSNQPQHF. CDR3 nucleotide sequence: TGTGCCAGTAGTATGTCCCCAGGGGGACCCTATAGCAATCAGCCCCAGCATTTT. The rearrangement uses TRBV19 and TRBJ1-5; TRBD1 matches 7 bases. Germline lookup yields CDR1 LNHDA and CDR2 SQIVND (reference sequence). Trimming at V came to 3 bases and at J to 0 bases, leaving 11 bases not matched to a gene. The CDR3 loop spans 18 amino acids. Looking up the rest from reference TRBV19 and TRBJ1-5 gives the full variable domain: DGGITQSPKYLFRKEGQNVTLSCEQNLNHDAMYWYRQDPGQGLRLIYYSQIVNDFQKGDIAEGYSVSREKKESFPLTVTSAQKNPTAFYLCASSMSPGGPYSNQPQHFGDGTRLSIL.